One and the same sample provided the 18 T cell receptor beta chains below, sequenced in a study of T-cell memory formation after mild COVID-19. MiXCR, run by TCRdb on the 5' RACE reads, gives a single entry per CDR3 protein. The repertoire holds roughly 620,000 distinct CDR3 sequences, with roughly 18% as singletons. The specimen sequenced was PBMCs or a T cell subset sorted from them (not recorded which). The source is an adult woman who had mild COVID-19 (a few samples of this study predate the infection). Cell type and time point are not known.

This chain links TRBV24-1 with TRBJ1-4, with D uncertain. CDR1 and CDR2 from the germline V gene are KGHDR and SFDVKD. Trimming cost V 3 bases and J 8 bases, with 3 bases left between them. The CDR3 runs to 11 residues. The CDR3 region has the DNA TGTGCCACCAGTGATGGAGAAAAACTGTTTTTT. Amino acid sequence: CATSDGEKLFF.

The chain is built from TRBV5-1 and TRBJ2-1; 16 nucleotides match TRBD2. V trimming: 6 bases; J trimming: 5 bases; junction bases outside the gene matches: 2. Germline lookup yields CDR1 SGHRS and CDR2 YFSETQ. CDR3 length: 15 residues. CDR3 sequence: CASMGLAGGHNEQFF. CDR3 DNA sequence: TGCGCCAGCATGGGACTAGCGGGGGGGCACAATGAGCAGTTCTTC.

The chain recombines TRBV11-1 with TRBJ1-1; D might be TRBD1 (5 bases). This CDR3 region has 15 residues. Trimming stripped 5 bases from V and 3 bases from J, with 16 bases between. Germline loops: CDR1 SGHAT, CDR2 FQDESV (reference sequence). The CDR3 spells CASSREAGGHTEAFF. In DNA, the CDR3 is TGTGCCAGCAGCCGAGAAGCGGGGGGTCACACTGAAGCTTTCTTT. Based on the CDR3 plus reference TRBV11-1 and TRBJ1-1, the full variable domain is EAEVAQSPRYKITEKSQAVAFWCDPISGHATLYWYRQILGQGPELLVQFQDESVVDDSQLPKDRFSAERLKGVDSTLKIQPAELGDSAMYLCASSREAGGHTEAFFGQGTRLTVV.

This chain joins TRBV7-2 and TRBJ2-7; D is uncertain. The length of the CDR3 is 16 residues. CDR1 is SGHTA, CDR2 FQGNSA, per germline. V gave up 4 bases and J gave up 6 bases, with 22 bases separating them. CDR3 DNA: TGTGCCAGCAGCTACCCGTCGAGGATGGGCACGGGCGAGCAGTACTTC. Protein sequence: CASSYPSRMGTGEQYF.

This clonotype was detected many times. This sequence joins TRBV5-1 and TRBJ2-2, with 7 bases identical to TRBD1. The CDR3 loop spans 14 amino acids. The germline V gene has CDR1 SGHRS and CDR2 YFSETQ. The V and J ends lost 2 bases and 11 bases, in that order; junction bases with no gene match: 9. The CDR3 sequence: CASSLGQVHDELFF. CDR3 nucleotides: TGCGCCAGCAGCTTAGGACAGGTTCATGATGAGCTGTTTTTT.

Many counts were recorded for this clonotype. V is TRBV7-9 and J is TRBJ2-3; D unresolved. Germline values: CDR1 SEHNR, CDR2 FQNEAQ (reference sequence). Trimming removed 7 bases at V and 0 bases at J, with 8 bases between. The CDR3 spans 13 residues. CDR3 sequence reads: CASTRPSTDTQYF. DNA of the CDR3: TGTGCCAGCACCCGTCCTAGCACAGATACGCAGTATTTT.

This clonotype was counted between two and nine times. V usage is TRBV6-5 and J usage is TRBJ2-5, with TRBD2 as a possible D gene (5 bases). Deletions cut 8 bases from V and 4 bases from J, with 5 bases between. CDR3 length: 10 residues. Germline values: CDR1 MNHEY, CDR2 SVGAGI. The CDR3 is CASGRETQYF. The CDR3 region has the DNA TGTGCCAGCGGGAGAGAGACCCAGTACTTC.

The J gene is TRBJ2-1, the V gene TRBV20-1, with 12 bases lining up with TRBD2. The CDR3 length is 16 residues. Trimming removed 8 bases from V and 9 bases from J; junction bases left unmatched: 17. Germline assignment: CDR1 DFQATT and CDR2 SNEGSKA (reference sequence). CDR3 in DNA: TGCAGTCCACTAGGGGACAGGGCTAGCGGGGGGGGTGAGCAGTTCTTC. The encoded protein is CSPLGDRASGGGEQFF.

The chain joins TRBV7-6 to TRBJ2-5; tentatively, D is TRBD1 or TRBD2 (5 bases each). Germline values: CDR1 SGHVS, CDR2 FNYEAQ. The CDR3 sequence is 13 residues long. V lost 1 base, J lost 7 bases, and 10 bases lay in between. DNA for the CDR3: TGTGCCAGCAGCTTAGGAGGGGATGCGACCCAGTACTTC. The encoded protein is CASSLGGDATQYF. Based on the CDR3 plus reference TRBV7-6 and TRBJ2-5, the full variable domain is GAGVSQSPRYKVTKRGQDVALRCDPISGHVSLYWYRQALGQGPEFLTYFNYEAQQDKSGLPNDRFSAERPEGSISTLTIQRTEQRDSAMYRCASSLGGDATQYFGPGTRLLVL.

This clonotype was counted a few times. The chain is built from TRBV7-6 and TRBJ2-7; D is perhaps TRBD1 (5 bases). CDR3 length: 14 residues. Trimming pared 1 base from V and 5 bases from J, leaving 12 bases between. CDR1 SGHVS and CDR2 FNYEAQ come from the germline V gene. The CDR3 loop is CASSLGSGAHEQYF. Here the CDR3 DNA reads TGTGCCAGCAGCTTAGGTAGTGGGGCCCACGAGCAGTACTTC. The entire variable domain, with the rest obtained from reference TRBV7-6 and TRBJ2-7, is as follows: GAGVSQSPRYKVTKRGQDVALRCDPISGHVSLYWYRQALGQGPEFLTYFNYEAQQDKSGLPNDRFSAERPEGSISTLTIQRTEQRDSAMYRCASSLGSGAHEQYFGPGTRLTVT.

The chain carries TRBV6-5 and TRBJ2-7; 9 nucleotides match TRBD1. Germline-derived CDR1 and CDR2 are MNHEY and SVGAGI. V was pared by 6 bases and J by 6 bases, with 6 bases of the junction left unmatched. There are 13 residues in the CDR3. The CDR3 coding sequence is TGTGCCAGCAGACTGGGACAGGGTGGCGAGCAGTACTTC. Translation: CASRLGQGGEQYF.

The genes are TRBV12-3 or TRBV12-4 and TRBJ2-1; 11 bases align to TRBD2. This CDR3 is 17 amino acids long. V was clipped by 3 bases and J by 0 bases; unmatched bases: 4. The CDR3 DNA is TGTGCCAGCAGTTTTAGCGGGAGGGCCATCTCCTACAATGAGCAGTTCTTC. Encoded protein: CASSFSGRAISYNEQFF.

The chain has TRBV7-8 and TRBJ2-7, with 7 bases lining up with TRBD1. V shed 5 bases and J 4 bases; nucleotides not matched to a gene: 11. This CDR3 comprises 15 residues. CDR1 is SGHVS, CDR2 FQNEAQ, per germline. The CDR3 spells CASSPTGTAYYEQYF. In DNA form, the CDR3 reads TGTGCCAGCAGCCCCACCGGGACAGCCTATTACGAGCAGTACTTC.

The chain couples TRBV29-1 to TRBJ1-1; D call uncertain. CDR1 SQVTM and CDR2 ANQGSEA come from the germline V gene. The CDR3 has 11 residues. Trimming removed 4 bases from V and 10 bases from J, with 13 bases in between. The CDR3 protein is CSVATGQRAFF. As DNA, the CDR3 is TGCAGCGTTGCGACTGGGCAGAGAGCTTTCTTT. Combining the CDR3 with reference TRBV29-1 and TRBJ1-1 gives the whole variable domain SAVISQKPSRDICQRGTSLTIQCQVDSQVTMMFWYRQQPGQSLTLIATANQGSEATYESGFVIDKFPISRPNLTFSTLTVSNMSPEDSSIYLCSVATGQRAFFGQGTRLTVV.

The rearrangement uses TRBV6-2 or TRBV6-3 and TRBJ2-2; possibly TRBD1 or TRBD2 for D (5 bases each). Deletions cut 10 bases from V and 0 bases from J, with 12 bases between. The CDR3 covers 14 residues. Germline V gene lookup returns CDR1 MNHEY and CDR2 SVGEGT. In DNA, the CDR3 is TGTGCCACCTCGGGACGTACGAACACCGGGGAGCTGTTTTTT. Translated: CATSGRTNTGELFF.

In its sample, this clonotype was seen many times. This chain connects TRBV7-3 to TRBJ2-1; TRBD1 matches at 7 bases. The germline V gene has CDR1 SGHTA and CDR2 FQGTGA. This CDR3 region has 15 residues. V was clipped by 0 bases and J by 6 bases; unmatched bases: 5. DNA for the CDR3: TGTGCCAGCAGCTTAACAGGGGGCGCGTTCAATGAGCAGTTCTTC. It specifies CASSLTGGAFNEQFF.

In this sample, this clonotype turned up a few times. This chain connects TRBV6-5 to TRBJ2-5, with 8 bases lining up with TRBD1. The CDR3 runs 14 residues. From germline, CDR1 is MNHEY and CDR2 SVGAGI. With 2 bases clipped from V and 2 bases from J, the junction kept 1 base outside the gene matches. CDR3 DNA: TGTGCCAGCAGTTACCACAGGGGGCAAGAGACCCAGTACTTC. Protein: CASSYHRGQETQYF.

The J gene is TRBJ2-7, the V gene TRBV7-6; the D gene is possibly TRBD1 (6 bases). Germline V lookup: CDR1 SGHVS, CDR2 FNYEAQ. Trimming shortened V by 3 bases and J by 6 bases, and 18 bases separated the two germline ends. The CDR3 consists of 15 residues. CDR3 DNA sequence: TGTGCCAGCAGCTTGTCGACGGACAGTACCTCCGAGCAGTACTTC. Protein product: CASSLSTDSTSEQYF.